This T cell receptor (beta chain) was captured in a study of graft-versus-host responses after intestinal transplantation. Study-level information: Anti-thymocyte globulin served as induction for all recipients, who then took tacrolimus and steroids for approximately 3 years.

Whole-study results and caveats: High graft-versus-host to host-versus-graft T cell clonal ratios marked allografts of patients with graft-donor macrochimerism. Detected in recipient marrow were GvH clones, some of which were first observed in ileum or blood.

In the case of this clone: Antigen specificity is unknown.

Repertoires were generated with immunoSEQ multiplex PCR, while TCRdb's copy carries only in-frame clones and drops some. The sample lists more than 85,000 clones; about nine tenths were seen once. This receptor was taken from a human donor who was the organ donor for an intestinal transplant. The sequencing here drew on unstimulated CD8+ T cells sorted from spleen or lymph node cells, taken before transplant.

The CDR3: CASSFRGRGGASTDTQYF. The CDR3 region has the DNA TGTGCCAGCAGTTTCCGAGGCCGCGGCGGGGCTAGCACAGATACGCAGTATTTT. The V gene is TRBV28, the J gene TRBJ2-3, with D possibly matching TRBD2 (6 bases). Trimming cost V 3 bases and J 0 bases, with 19 bases left between them. Per the germline V gene, CDR1 is MDHEN and CDR2 is SYDVKM. The CDR3 spans 18 residues. Combining the CDR3 with reference TRBV28 and TRBJ2-3 gives the whole variable domain DVKVTQSSRYLVKRTGEKVFLECVQDMDHENMFWYRQDPGLGLRLIYFSYDVKMKEKGDIPEGYSVSREKKERFSLILESASTNQTSMYLCASSFRGRGGASTDTQYFGPGTRLTVL.